This T cell receptor (beta chain) was sequenced for a study of blood T cell repertoires in COVID-19 (dated by TCRdb to 2018 to 2020). Regarding the research as a whole: The collaborator samples originated in the United States, Italy and Spain and spanned the acute and convalescent phases of COVID-19. The prospective study material was composed of cDNA or gDNA derived from T cells, B-cell-depleted T cells, or PBMCs. The dataset comprised deeply sampled blood TCRbeta repertoires from subjects exposed to, actively infected with, or recovered from COVID-19. The repertoires were released in a freely available public database meant as a resource for research on the immune response to SARS-CoV-2. The samples were drawn from two sources: the first 160 participants of the ongoing ImmuneRACE study, and 950 to 1,500 subjects contributed by 6 global collaborators. Nearly every sample came with metadata listing a de-identified subject ID, COVID-19 status, age in years and sex. Where available, HLA class I and class II types were taken from metadata supplied by the sample provider and were not determined by assay-based typing. General conclusions and limits of the study: The amount of clinical and demographic metadata varied by source and participant and was provided uncurated.

The CDR3 contains 14 residues, cysteine and phenylalanine counted. Here the CDR3 DNA is all that survives: 42 bases in frame from base 1. Trimming takes 4 bases off V and 9 bases off J; junction bases not matched to a gene: 8. The germline V gene specifies SGHTA as CDR1 and FQGNSA as CDR2. Whole blood was collected in K2EDTA tubes by collaborating institutions according to the institutions' own protocols. For TCRbeta analysis, collaborator samples were shipped as frozen whole blood, as isolated PBMCs, or as DNA extracted from either sample type. Regarding this clone: Its antigen target is currently unknown. Base qualities are not recorded, but no much larger clone differs from it by a single base.

TCRbeta CDR3 regions were amplified from genomic DNA using the immunoSEQ Assay, a bias-controlled multiplex PCR. In the original analysis: Within the assay, amplification of reference gene primers was used to estimate how many nucleated cells each sample contained. To quantify the absolute abundance of each unique TCRbeta CDR3 rearrangement, sequence reads were collapsed and filtered. Productive Simpson clonality was computed per sample as the square root of Simpson's diversity index over productive rearrangements. The table comes from immuneACCESS by way of TCRdb, which keeps in-frame sequences with V and J called. Part of the clones is missing from these tables; in studies checked, under half for an unresolved V gene and the rest for unknown reasons. V and J calls and clone size follow that table, whereas D and trimming were derived from the DNA. The sample table records 85,000 to 95,000 clones; around 90% of these occur just once. The ten largest make up 3% to 4.5% of the sample.

Recombination connected TRBV7-2 to TRBJ2-1; a stretch of 8 junction bases matches TRBD2. The sequence was obtained from a woman aged 45-65 years in a cohort sampled during active COVID-19. What was sequenced was peripheral blood. The CDR3 reads as follows: CASSSRIAGTEQFF. The nucleotide sequence reads as follows: TGTGCCAGCAGCTCCAGAATAGCGGGAACTGAGCAGTTCTTC.